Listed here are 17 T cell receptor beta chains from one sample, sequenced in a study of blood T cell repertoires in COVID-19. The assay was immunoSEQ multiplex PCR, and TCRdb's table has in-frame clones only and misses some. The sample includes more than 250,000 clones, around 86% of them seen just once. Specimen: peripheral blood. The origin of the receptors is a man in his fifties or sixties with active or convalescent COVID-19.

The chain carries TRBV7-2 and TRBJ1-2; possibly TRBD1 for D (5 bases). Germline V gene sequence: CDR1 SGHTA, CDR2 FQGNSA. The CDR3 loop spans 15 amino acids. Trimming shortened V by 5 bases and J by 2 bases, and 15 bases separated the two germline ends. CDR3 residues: CASSLIPGGNYGYTF. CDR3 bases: TGTGCCAGCAGCCTAATCCCCGGGGGGAACTATGGCTACACCTTC.

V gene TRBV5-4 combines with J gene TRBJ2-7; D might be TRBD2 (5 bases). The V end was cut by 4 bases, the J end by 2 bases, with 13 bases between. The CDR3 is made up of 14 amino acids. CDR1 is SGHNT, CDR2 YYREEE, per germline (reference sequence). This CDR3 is CASSRGQETYEQYF. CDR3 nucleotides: TGTGCCAGCAGCCGAGGGCAGGAAACCTACGAGCAGTACTTC.

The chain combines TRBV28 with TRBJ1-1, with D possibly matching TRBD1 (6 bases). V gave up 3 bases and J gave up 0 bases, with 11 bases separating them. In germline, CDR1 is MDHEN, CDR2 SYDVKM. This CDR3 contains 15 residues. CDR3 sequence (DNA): TGTGCCAGCAGTTTTTCGGGGGGCATGAACACTGAAGCTTTCTTT. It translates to CASSFSGGMNTEAFF.

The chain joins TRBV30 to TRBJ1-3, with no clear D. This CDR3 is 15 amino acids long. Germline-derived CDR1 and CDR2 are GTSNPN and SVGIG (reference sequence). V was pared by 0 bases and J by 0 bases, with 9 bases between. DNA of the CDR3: TGTGCCTGGAGTGTACAGAGTTCCTCTGGAAACACCATATATTTT. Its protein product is CAWSVQSSSGNTIYF.

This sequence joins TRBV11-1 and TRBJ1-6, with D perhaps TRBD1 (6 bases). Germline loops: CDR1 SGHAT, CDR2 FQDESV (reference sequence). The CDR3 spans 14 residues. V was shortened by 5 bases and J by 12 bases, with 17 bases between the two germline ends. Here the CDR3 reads CASSLQRLQGPLHF. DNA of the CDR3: TGTGCCAGCAGCCTTCAGCGACTACAGGGACCCCTCCACTTT.

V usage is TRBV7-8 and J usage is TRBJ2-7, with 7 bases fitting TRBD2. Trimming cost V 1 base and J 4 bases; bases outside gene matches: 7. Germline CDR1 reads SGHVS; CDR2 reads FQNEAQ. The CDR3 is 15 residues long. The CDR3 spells CASSLEGGSGYEQYF. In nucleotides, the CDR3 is TGTGCCAGCAGCTTAGAGGGCGGGAGCGGGTACGAGCAGTACTTC.

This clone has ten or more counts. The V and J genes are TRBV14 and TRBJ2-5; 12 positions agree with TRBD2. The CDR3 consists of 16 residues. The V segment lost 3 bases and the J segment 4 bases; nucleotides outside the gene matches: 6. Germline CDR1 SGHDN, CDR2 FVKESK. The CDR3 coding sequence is TGTGCCAGCAGCCATCCTAGCGGGAGGGCCATAGAGACCCAGTACTTC. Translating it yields CASSHPSGRAIETQYF.

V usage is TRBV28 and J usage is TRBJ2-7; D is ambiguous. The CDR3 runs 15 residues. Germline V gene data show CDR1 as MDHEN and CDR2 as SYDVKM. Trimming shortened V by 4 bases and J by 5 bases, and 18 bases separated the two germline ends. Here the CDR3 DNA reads TGTGCCAGCAGTTCGGCACAGACCTCGAAGAACGAGCAGTACTTC. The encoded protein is CASSSAQTSKNEQYF.

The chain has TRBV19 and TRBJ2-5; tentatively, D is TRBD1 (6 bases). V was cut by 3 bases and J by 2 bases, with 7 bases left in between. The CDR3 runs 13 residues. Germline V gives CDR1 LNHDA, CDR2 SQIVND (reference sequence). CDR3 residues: CASSMRGQETQYF. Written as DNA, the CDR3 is TGTGCCAGTAGTATGAGGGGGCAAGAGACCCAGTACTTC.

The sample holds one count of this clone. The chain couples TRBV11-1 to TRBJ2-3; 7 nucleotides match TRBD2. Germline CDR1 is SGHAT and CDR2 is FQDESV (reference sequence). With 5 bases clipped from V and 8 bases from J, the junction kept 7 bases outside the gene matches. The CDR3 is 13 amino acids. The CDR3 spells CASSQLREGTQYF. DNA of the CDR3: TGTGCCAGCAGCCAGCTTAGGGAGGGTACGCAGTATTTT.

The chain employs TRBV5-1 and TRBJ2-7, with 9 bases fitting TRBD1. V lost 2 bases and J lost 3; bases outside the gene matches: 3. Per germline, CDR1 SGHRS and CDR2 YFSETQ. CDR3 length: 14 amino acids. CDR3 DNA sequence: TGCGCCAGCAGCTTAGAGACAGGGGGCTACGAGCAGTACTTC. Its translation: CASSLETGGYEQYF.

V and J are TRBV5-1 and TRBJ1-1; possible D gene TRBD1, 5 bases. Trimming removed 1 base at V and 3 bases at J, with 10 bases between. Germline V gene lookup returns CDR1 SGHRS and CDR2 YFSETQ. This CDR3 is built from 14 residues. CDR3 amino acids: CASSLWGGDTEAFF. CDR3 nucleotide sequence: TGCGCCAGCAGCTTGTGGGGAGGGGACACTGAAGCTTTCTTT. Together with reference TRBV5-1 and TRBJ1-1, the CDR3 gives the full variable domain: KAGVTQTPRYLIKTRGQQVTLSCSPISGHRSVSWYQQTPGQGLQFLFEYFSETQRNKGNFPGRFSGRQFSNSRSEMNVSTLELGDSALYLCASSLWGGDTEAFFGQGTRLTVV.

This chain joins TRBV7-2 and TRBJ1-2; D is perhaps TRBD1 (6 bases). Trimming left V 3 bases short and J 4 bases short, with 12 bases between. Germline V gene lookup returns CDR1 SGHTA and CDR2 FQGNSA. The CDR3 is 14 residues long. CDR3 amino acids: CASSLGASSYGYTF. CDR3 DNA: TGTGCCAGCAGCTTGGGGGCCAGCTCCTATGGCTACACCTTC.

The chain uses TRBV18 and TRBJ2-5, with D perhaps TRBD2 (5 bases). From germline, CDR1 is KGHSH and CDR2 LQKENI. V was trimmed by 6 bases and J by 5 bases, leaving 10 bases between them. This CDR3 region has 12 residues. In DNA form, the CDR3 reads TGTGCCAGCTCGTCTCGGGGTGAGACCCAGTACTTC. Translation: CASSSRGETQYF. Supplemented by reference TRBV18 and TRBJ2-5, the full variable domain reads NAGVMQNPRHLVRRRGQEARLRCSPMKGHSHVYWYRQLPEEGLKFMVYLQKENIIDESGMPKERFSAEFPKEGPSILRIQQVVRGDSAAYFCASSSRGETQYFGPGTRLLVL.

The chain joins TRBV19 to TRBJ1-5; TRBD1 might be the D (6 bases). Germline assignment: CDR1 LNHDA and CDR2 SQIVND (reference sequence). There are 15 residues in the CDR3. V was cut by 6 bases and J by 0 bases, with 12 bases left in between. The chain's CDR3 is CASSIQGYSNQPQHF. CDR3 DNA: TGTGCCAGTAGCATACAGGGATATAGCAATCAGCCCCAGCATTTT.

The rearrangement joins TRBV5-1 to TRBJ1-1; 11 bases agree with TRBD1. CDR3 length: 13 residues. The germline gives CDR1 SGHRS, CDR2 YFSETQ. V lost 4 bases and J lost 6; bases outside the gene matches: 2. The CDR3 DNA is TGCGCCAGCAGCCGGACAGGGGGCCCTGAAGCTTTCTTT. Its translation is CASSRTGGPEAFF.

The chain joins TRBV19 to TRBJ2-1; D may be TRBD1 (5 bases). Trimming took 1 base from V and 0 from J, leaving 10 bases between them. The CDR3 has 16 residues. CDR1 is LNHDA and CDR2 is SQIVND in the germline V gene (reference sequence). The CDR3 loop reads CASSIGKGVSYNEQFF. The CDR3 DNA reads TGTGCCAGTAGTATAGGAAAAGGGGTCTCCTACAATGAGCAGTTCTTC.